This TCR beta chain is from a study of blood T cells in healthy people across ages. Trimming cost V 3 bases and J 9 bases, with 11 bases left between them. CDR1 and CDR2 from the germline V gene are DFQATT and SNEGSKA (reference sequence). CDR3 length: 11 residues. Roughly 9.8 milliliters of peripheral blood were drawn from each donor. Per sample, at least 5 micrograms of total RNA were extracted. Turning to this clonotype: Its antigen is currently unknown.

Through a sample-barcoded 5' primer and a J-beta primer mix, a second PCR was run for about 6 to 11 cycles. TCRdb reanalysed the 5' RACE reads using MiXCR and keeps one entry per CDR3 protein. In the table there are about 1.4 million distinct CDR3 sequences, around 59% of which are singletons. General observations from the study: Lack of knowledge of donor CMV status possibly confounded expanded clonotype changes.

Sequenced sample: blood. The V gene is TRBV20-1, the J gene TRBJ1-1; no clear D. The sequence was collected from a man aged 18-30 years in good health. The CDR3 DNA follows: TGCAGTGCTAGGGACGCCTGGAAAGCTTTCTTT. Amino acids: CSARDAWKAFF.